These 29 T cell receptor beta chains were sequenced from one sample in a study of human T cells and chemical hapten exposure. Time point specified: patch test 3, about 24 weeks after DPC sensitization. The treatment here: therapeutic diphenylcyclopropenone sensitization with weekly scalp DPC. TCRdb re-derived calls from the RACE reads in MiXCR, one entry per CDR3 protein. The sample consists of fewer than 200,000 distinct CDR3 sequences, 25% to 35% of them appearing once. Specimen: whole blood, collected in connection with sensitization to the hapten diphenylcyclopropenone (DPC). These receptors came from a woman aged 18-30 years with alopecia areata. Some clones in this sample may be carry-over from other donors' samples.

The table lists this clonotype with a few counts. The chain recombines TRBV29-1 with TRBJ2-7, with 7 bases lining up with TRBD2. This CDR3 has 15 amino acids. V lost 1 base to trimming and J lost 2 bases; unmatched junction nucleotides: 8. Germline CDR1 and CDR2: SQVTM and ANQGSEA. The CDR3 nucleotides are TGCAGCGTTGAAGTCCGCGCGGGAGCTCCCTACGAGCAGTACTTC. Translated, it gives CSVEVRAGAPYEQYF.

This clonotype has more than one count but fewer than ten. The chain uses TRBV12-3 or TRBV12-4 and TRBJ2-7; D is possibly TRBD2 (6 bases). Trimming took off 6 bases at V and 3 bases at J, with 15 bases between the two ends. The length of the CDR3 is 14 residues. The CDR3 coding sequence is TGTGCCAGCAGCACGCGGGACGGATACTACGAGCAGTACTTC. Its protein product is CASSTRDGYYEQYF.

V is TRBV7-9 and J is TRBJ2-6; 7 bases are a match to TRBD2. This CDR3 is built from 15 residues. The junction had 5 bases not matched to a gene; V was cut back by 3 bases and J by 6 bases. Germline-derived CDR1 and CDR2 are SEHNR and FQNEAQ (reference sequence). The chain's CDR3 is CASSFTGGEANVLTF. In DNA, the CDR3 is TGTGCCAGCAGCTTTACGGGAGGTGAGGCCAACGTCCTGACTTTC.

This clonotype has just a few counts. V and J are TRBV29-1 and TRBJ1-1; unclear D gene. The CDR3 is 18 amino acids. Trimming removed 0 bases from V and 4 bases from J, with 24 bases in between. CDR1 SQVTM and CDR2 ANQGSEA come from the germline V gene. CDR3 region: CSVEDFINKEKGSTEAFF. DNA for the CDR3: TGCAGCGTTGAAGACTTCATAAACAAGGAGAAGGGTAGCACTGAAGCTTTCTTT.

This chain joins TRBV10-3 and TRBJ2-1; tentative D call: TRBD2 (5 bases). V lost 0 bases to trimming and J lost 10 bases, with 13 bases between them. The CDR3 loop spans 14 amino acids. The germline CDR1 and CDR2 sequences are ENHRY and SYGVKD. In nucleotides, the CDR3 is TGTGCCATCAGTGAGTCGGAGGTGGCCCGCGAGCAGTTCTTC. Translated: CAISESEVAREQFF.

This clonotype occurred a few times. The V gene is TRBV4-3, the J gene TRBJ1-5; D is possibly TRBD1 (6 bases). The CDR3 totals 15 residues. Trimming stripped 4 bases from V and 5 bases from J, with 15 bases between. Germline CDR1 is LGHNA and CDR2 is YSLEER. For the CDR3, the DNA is TGCGCCAGCAGCCGATACAGGGTACGGGATCAGCCCCAGCATTTT. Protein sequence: CASSRYRVRDQPQHF.

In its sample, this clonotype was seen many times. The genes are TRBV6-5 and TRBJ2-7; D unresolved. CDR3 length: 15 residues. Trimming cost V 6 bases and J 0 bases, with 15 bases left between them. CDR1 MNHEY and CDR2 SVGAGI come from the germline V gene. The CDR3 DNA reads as TGTGCCAGCAGCTCCGGGTTAACGGGCTCCTACGAGCAGTACTTC. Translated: CASSSGLTGSYEQYF.

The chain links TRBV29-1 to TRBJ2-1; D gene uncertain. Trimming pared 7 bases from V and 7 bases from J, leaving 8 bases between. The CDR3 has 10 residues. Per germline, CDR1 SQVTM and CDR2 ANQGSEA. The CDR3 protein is CSAQWNEQFF. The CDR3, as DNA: TGCAGCGCTCAGTGGAATGAGCAGTTCTTC.

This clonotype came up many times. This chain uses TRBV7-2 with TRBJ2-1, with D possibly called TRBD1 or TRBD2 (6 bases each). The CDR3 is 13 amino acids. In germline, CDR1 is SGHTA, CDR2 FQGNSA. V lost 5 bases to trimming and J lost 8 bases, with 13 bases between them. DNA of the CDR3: TGTGCCAGCAGCCCTCCTAGGGGGGATGAGCAGTTCTTC. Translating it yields CASSPPRGDEQFF.

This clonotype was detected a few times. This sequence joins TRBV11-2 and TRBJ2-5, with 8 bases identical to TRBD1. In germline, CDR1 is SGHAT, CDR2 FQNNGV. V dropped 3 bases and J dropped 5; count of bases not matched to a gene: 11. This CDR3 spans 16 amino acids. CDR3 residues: CASSFLTGAVGETQYF. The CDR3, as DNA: TGTGCCAGCAGCTTCCTGACAGGGGCGGTCGGGGAGACCCAGTACTTC.

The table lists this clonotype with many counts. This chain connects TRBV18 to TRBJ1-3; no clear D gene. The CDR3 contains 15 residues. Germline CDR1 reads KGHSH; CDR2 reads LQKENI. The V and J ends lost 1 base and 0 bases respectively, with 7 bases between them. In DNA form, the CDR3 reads TGTGCCAGCTCACCACGACCTCTCTCTGGAAACACCATATATTTT. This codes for CASSPRPLSGNTIYF.

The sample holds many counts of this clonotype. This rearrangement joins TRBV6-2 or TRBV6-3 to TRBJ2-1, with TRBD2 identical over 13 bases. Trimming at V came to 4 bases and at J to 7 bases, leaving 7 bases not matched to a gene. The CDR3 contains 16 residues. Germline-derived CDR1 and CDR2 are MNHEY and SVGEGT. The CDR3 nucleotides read TGTGCCAGCAGTTCCCTTCGGACTAGCGGGAGAAATGAGCAGTTCTTC. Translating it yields CASSSLRTSGRNEQFF.

The CDR3 DNA reads TGTGCCAGCAGCCTGGGAGACAGGTTTCCCACTGAAGCTTTCTTT. Amino acid sequence: CASSLGDRFPTEAFF. The chain combines TRBV5-6 with TRBJ1-1; the D gene is possibly TRBD1 (6 bases). The germline CDR1 and CDR2 sequences are SGHDT and YYEEEE. V was clipped by 4 bases and J by 4 bases, with 17 bases between them. The CDR3 totals 15 residues. Looking up the rest from reference TRBV5-6 and TRBJ1-1 gives the full variable domain: DAGVTQSPTHLIKTRGQQVTLRCSPKSGHDTVSWYQQALGQGPQFIFQYYEEEERQRGNFPDRFSGHQFPNYSSELNVNALLLGDSALYLCASSLGDRFPTEAFFGQGTRLTVV.

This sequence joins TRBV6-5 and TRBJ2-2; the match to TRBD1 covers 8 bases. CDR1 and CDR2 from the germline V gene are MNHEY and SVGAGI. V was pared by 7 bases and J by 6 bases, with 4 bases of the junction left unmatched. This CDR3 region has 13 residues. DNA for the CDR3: TGTGCCAGCAATAAACAGGGGGCCGGGGAGCTGTTTTTT. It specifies CASNKQGAGELFF.

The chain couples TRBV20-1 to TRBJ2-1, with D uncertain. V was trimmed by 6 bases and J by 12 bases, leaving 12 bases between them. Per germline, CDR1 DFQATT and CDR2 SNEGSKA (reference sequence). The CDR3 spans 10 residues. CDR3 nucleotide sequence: TGCAGTGCGACGATTCTCCGGCAGTTCTTC. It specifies CSATILRQFF.

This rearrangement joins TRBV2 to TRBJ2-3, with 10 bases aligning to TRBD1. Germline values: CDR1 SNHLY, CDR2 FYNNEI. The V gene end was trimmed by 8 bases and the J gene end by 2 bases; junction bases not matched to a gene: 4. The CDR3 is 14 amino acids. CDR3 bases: TGTGCCAGCTGGGGACAGGGGTACACAGATACGCAGTATTTT. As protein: CASWGQGYTDTQYF. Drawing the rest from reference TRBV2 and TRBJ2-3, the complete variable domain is EPEVTQTPSHQVTQMGQEVILRCVPISNHLYFYWYRQILGQKVEFLVSFYNNEISEKSEIFDDQFSVERPDGSNFTLKIRSTKLEDSAMYFCASWGQGYTDTQYFGPGTRLTVL.

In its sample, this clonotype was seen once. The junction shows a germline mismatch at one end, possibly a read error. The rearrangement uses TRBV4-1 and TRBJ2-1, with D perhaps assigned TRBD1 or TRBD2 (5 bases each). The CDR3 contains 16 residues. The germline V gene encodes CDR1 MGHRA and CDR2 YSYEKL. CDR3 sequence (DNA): TGCGCCAGCAGCTCCCCCCCCGGGACCTCCAACAATGAGCAGTTCTTC. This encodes CASSSPPGTSNNEQFF.

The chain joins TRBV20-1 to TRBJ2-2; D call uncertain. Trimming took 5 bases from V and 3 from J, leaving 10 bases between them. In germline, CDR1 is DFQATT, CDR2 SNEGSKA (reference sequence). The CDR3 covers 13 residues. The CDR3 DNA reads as TGCAGTGCTCAACGACGCTACACCGGGGAGCTGTTTTTT. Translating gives CSAQRRYTGELFF.

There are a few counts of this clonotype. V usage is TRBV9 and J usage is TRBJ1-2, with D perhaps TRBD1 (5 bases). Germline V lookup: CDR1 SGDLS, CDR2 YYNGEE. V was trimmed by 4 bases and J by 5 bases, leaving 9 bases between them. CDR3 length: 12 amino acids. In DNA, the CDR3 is TGTGCCAGCAGCATGAAGGGGTATGGCTACACCTTC. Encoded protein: CASSMKGYGYTF.

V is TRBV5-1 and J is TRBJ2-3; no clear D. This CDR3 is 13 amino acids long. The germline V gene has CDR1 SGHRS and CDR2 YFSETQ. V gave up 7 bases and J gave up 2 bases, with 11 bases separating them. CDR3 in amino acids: CASAVLLTDTQYF. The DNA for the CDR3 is TGCGCCAGCGCGGTGTTGCTCACAGATACGCAGTATTTT.

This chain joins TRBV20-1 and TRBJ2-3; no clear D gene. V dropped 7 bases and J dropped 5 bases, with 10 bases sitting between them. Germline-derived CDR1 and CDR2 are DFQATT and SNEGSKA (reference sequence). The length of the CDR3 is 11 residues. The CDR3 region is CSDQPGDTQYF. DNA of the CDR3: TGCAGTGATCAACCCGGAGATACGCAGTATTTT.

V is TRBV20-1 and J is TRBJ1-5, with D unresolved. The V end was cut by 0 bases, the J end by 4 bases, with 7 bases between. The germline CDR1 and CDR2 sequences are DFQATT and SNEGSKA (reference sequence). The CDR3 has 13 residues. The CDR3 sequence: CSARDWGNQPQHF. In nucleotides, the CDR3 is TGCAGTGCTAGAGATTGGGGTAATCAGCCCCAGCATTTT.

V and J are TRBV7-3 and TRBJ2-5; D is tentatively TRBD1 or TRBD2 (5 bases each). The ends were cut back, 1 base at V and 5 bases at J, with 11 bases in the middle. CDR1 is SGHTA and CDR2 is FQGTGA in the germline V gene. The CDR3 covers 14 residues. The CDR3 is CASSLIPGRETQYF. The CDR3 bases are TGTGCCAGCAGCTTAATCCCGGGACGGGAGACCCAGTACTTC.

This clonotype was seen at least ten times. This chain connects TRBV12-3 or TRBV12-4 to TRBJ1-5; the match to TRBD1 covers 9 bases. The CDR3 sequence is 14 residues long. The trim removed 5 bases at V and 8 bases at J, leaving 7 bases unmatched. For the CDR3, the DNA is TGTGCCAGCAGTACAACAGGGGGCGCGGAGCCCCAGCATTTT. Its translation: CASSTTGGAEPQHF.

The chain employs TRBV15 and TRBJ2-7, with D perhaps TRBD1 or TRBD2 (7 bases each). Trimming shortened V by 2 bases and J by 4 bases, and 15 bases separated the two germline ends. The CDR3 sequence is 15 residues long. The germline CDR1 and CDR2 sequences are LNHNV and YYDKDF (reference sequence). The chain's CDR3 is CATSRQGGGAYEQYF. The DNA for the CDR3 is TGTGCCACCAGCAGACAGGGGGGGGGAGCGTACGAGCAGTACTTC.

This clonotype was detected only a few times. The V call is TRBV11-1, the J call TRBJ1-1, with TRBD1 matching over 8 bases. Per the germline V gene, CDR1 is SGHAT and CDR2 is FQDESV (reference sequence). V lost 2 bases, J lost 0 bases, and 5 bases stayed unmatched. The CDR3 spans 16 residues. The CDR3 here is CASSLTLTGVNTEAFF. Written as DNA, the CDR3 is TGTGCCAGCAGCTTAACCCTGACAGGGGTGAACACTGAAGCTTTCTTT.

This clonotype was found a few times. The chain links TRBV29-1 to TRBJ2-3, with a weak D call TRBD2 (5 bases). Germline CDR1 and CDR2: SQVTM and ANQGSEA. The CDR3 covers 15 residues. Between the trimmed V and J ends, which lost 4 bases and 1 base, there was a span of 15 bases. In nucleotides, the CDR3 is TGCAGCGTTGGGATCTTGGGCGGGCGCACAGATACGCAGTATTTT. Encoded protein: CSVGILGGRTDTQYF.

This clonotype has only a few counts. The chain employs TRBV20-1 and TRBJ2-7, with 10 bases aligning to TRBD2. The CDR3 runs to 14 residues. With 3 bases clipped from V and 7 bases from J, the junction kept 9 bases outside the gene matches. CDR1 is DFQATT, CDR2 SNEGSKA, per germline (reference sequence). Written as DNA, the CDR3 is TGCAGTGCTAGCTTCGTAGCGGGAGGATGGGAGCAGTACTTC. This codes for CSASFVAGGWEQYF.

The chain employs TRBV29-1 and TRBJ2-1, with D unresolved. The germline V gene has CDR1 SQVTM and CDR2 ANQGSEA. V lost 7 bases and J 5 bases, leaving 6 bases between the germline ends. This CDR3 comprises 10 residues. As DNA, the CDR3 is TGCAGCGCCCACCACAATGAGCAGTTCTTC. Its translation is CSAHHNEQFF.